These 18 T cell receptor beta chains were all obtained from the same sample, sequenced in a study of blood T cell repertoires in COVID-19. The repertoire was sequenced with immunoSEQ multiplex PCR; TCRdb's copy has only in-frame clones and lacks some. The table has about 300,000 clones, approximately 90% seen once. Material for sequencing was PBMCs or T cells enriched from blood (not recorded which). These receptors were taken from a man aged 25 to 40 who had recovered from COVID-19.

The chain is built from TRBV18 and TRBJ1-1; 9 bases line up with TRBD1. The junction had 13 bases not matched to a gene; V was cut back by 8 bases and J by 3 bases. The germline gives CDR1 KGHSH, CDR2 LQKENI. The CDR3 sequence is 16 residues long. DNA of the CDR3: TGTGCCAGCGCCCCCAACCTAGACAGGGGGTACACTGAAGCTTTCTTT. Translation: CASAPNLDRGYTEAFF.

This clone has just a few counts. The rearrangement uses TRBV5-6 and TRBJ1-2; a weak D match, TRBD1 (5 bases). The V end was cut by 4 bases, the J end by 4 bases, with 17 bases between. The CDR3 sequence is 15 residues long. CDR1 and CDR2 (germline): SGHDT, YYEEEE. Here the CDR3 reads CASSPRPDSPYGYTF. In DNA form, the CDR3 reads TGTGCCAGCAGCCCACGTCCTGACAGCCCCTATGGCTACACCTTC.

The chain joins TRBV10-3 to TRBJ2-7, with 9 bases matching TRBD1. The CDR3 totals 14 residues. V shed 6 bases, J shed 6 bases, and the junction held 9 bases outside the gene matches. Germline V lookup: CDR1 ENHRY, CDR2 SYGVKD. The chain's CDR3 is CAIRQGASNREQYF. CDR3 DNA sequence: TGTGCCATCAGACAGGGGGCGAGCAATCGCGAGCAGTACTTC.

CDR3 nucleotide sequence: TGTGCCTGGAGTGTAAGTGTAGCAGCGGTCTACGAGCAGTACTTC. It encodes CAWSVSVAAVYEQYF. The chain is built from TRBV30 and TRBJ2-7; D possibly corresponds to TRBD2 (5 bases). The germline gives CDR1 GTSNPN, CDR2 SVGIG (reference sequence). This CDR3 has 15 amino acids. Trimming took off 0 bases at V and 3 bases at J, with 15 bases between the two ends.

J is TRBJ2-7 and V is TRBV28; 8 nucleotides match TRBD1. The V and J ends lost 4 bases and 5 bases, in that order; junction bases with no gene match: 7. This CDR3 has 14 residues. Per germline, CDR1 MDHEN and CDR2 SYDVKM. CDR3: CASSSGQVFNEQYF. The DNA for the CDR3 is TGTGCCAGCAGTTCGGGACAGGTATTTAACGAGCAGTACTTC. Supplemented by reference TRBV28 and TRBJ2-7, the full variable domain reads DVKVTQSSRYLVKRTGEKVFLECVQDMDHENMFWYRQDPGLGLRLIYFSYDVKMKEKGDIPEGYSVSREKKERFSLILESASTNQTSMYLCASSSGQVFNEQYFGPGTRLTVT.

The gene calls are TRBV7-6 and TRBJ2-1, with 10 bases identical to TRBD2. The length of the CDR3 is 18 residues. Trimming cost V 2 bases and J 2 bases; bases outside gene matches: 9. In germline, CDR1 is SGHVS, CDR2 FNYEAQ. CDR3: CASSLSGSGGITYNEQFF. CDR3 DNA sequence: TGTGCCAGCAGCTTAAGTGGTAGCGGGGGGATAACCTACAATGAGCAGTTCTTC.

This clone was counted a few times. The gene calls are TRBV7-9 and TRBJ1-1; possibly TRBD1 for D (5 bases). V lost 4 bases and J lost 6, with 12 bases in between. The CDR3 extends over 13 amino acids. The germline gives CDR1 SEHNR, CDR2 FQNEAQ (reference sequence). The CDR3 DNA follows: TGTGCCAGCAGCTCCGGGGGATCGGCTGAAGCTTTCTTT. This translates into CASSSGGSAEAFF.

The CDR3 region is CASSLNRGRGGANVLTF. The CDR3 DNA reads TGCGCCAGCAGCTTAAACAGGGGGCGCGGTGGGGCCAACGTCCTGACTTTC. The chain recombines TRBV5-1 with TRBJ2-6; 9 bases match TRBD1. CDR3 length: 17 amino acids. J was trimmed by 3 bases and V by 2 bases; bases with no gene match: 6. Germline V lookup: CDR1 SGHRS, CDR2 YFSETQ.

V usage is TRBV29-1 and J usage is TRBJ1-2, with D maybe TRBD1 (6 bases). The CDR3 contains 10 residues. Germline-derived CDR1 and CDR2 are SQVTM and ANQGSEA. V lost 4 bases and J lost 8, with 8 bases in between. Here the CDR3 reads CSVGDRGYTF. In DNA form, the CDR3 reads TGCAGCGTTGGCGACAGGGGCTACACCTTC.

This chain connects TRBV11-2 to TRBJ1-1; D gene unclear. V was cut by 5 bases and J by 3 bases, with 10 bases left in between. The CDR3 extends over 13 amino acids. The germline V gene encodes CDR1 SGHAT and CDR2 FQNNGV. CDR3 coding DNA: TGTGCCAGCAGCCATTCCCTAGACACTGAAGCTTTCTTT. Amino acids: CASSHSLDTEAFF.

This chain links TRBV24-1 with TRBJ2-5, with 7 bases lining up with TRBD1. Germline V gene sequence: CDR1 KGHDR, CDR2 SFDVKD. V lost 7 bases, J lost 5 bases, and 9 bases stayed unmatched. The CDR3 length is 14 residues. This CDR3 reads CATRSDRVGETQYF. In DNA form, the CDR3 reads TGTGCCACCAGATCCGACAGGGTCGGCGAGACCCAGTACTTC.

The chain links TRBV19 to TRBJ2-2, with 9 bases fitting TRBD1. This CDR3 is 18 amino acids long. J was trimmed by 4 bases and V by 1 base; bases with no gene match: 10. Germline CDR1 reads LNHDA; CDR2 reads SQIVND (reference sequence). DNA for the CDR3: TGTGCCAGTAGTATAGTCTCGGGACAGGGTGGACGCACCGGGGAGCTGTTTTTT. It is translated as CASSIVSGQGGRTGELFF.

The chain uses TRBV28 and TRBJ1-1; D possibly corresponds to TRBD1 (5 bases). CDR1 is MDHEN and CDR2 is SYDVKM in the germline V gene. Trimming left V 8 bases short and J 0 bases short, with 16 bases between. This CDR3 is built from 15 residues. CDR3 DNA: TGTGCCAGCGAAGGCTCTTGGGGGGTGAACACTGAAGCTTTCTTT. As protein: CASEGSWGVNTEAFF.

The V and J genes are TRBV2 and TRBJ1-5, with a possible D match to TRBD1 (6 bases). Germline CDR1 is SNHLY and CDR2 is FYNNEI. The CDR3 covers 15 residues. The germline V and J ends were trimmed by 7 bases and 6 bases, with 19 bases remaining between them. The CDR3 region is CASTFNGGQGQPQHF. The CDR3 DNA follows: TGTGCCAGCACCTTTAACGGGGGGCAAGGTCAGCCCCAGCATTTT.

The chain joins TRBV5-4 to TRBJ2-3; 9 bases are shared with TRBD2. The J segment lost 6 bases and the V segment lost 6 bases, leaving 11 bases of the junction unmatched. CDR1 SGHNT and CDR2 YYREEE come from the germline V gene (reference sequence). The CDR3 has 15 residues. The CDR3 here is CASTPWASGEDTQYF. CDR3 in DNA: TGTGCCAGCACCCCGTGGGCTAGCGGGGAGGATACGCAGTATTTT.

The chain recombines TRBV27 with TRBJ1-1, with D possibly matching TRBD1 (6 bases). V shed 5 bases and J shed 1 base, with 17 bases lying between them. This CDR3 has 16 amino acids. The germline V gene encodes CDR1 MNHEY and CDR2 SMNVEV (reference sequence). The CDR3 DNA is TGTGCCAGCAGTCCCCGACAGGAATGGCAGAACACTGAAGCTTTCTTT. It translates to CASSPRQEWQNTEAFF.

The CDR3 DNA is TGTGCCTGGATTGACGTGGGCTGGCTGAATCAGCCCCAGCATTTT. Translation: CAWIDVGWLNQPQHF. The chain carries TRBV30 and TRBJ1-5; D not resolved. The CDR3 spans 15 residues. Deletions cut 4 bases from V and 4 bases from J, with 17 bases between. Per the germline V gene, CDR1 is GTSNPN and CDR2 is SVGIG (reference sequence).

V usage is TRBV6-5 and J usage is TRBJ2-1; 9 nucleotides agree with TRBD2. Trimming removed 4 bases from V and 6 bases from J; junction bases left unmatched: 10. From germline, CDR1 is MNHEY and CDR2 SVGAGI. The CDR3 has 16 residues. CDR3 loop: CASSFAGVSGSNEQFF. CDR3 DNA: TGTGCCAGCAGTTTCGCGGGGGTTAGCGGGAGCAATGAGCAGTTCTTC.